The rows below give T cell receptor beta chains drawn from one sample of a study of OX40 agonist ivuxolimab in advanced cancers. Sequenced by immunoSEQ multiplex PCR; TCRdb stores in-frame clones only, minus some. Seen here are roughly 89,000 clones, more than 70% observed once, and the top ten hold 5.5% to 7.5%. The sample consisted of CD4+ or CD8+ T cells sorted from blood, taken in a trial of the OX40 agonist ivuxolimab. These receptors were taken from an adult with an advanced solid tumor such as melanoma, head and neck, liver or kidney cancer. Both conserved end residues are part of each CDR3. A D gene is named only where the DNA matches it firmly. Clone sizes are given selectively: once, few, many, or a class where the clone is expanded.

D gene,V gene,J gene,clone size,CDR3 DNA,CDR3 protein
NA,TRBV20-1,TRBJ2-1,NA,TGCAGTGCTAGGGACAATGAGCAGTTCTTC,CSARDNEQFF
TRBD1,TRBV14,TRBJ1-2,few,TGTGCCAGCAGCCCTCCCGGGACAGGGTTTGGCTACACCTTC,CASSPPGTGFGYTF
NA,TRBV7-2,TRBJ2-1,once,TGTGCCAGCAGCTTGACTTCAAGGGAGCAGTTCTTC,CASSLTSREQFF
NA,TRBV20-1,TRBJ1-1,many,TGCAGTGCTAGCCTGGGGGACGAAGCTTTCTTT,CSASLGDEAFF
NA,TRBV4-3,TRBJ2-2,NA,TGCGCCAGCAGCCAAAGGTCTGGGGAGGCCGGGGAGCTGTTTTTT,CASSQRSGEAGELFF
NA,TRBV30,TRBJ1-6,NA,TGTGCCTGGAGGACGGGTTCACCCCTCCACTTT,CAWRTGSPLHF
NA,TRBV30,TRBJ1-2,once,TGTGCCTGGAAATCCGTGATCAGCTACACCTTC,CAWKSVISYTF
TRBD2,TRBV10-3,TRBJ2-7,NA,TGTGCCATCAGTGCCCGGGGAGCGGGAGTCGGTTACGAGCAGTACTTC,CAISARGAGVGYEQYF
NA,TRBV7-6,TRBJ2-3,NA,TGTGCCAGCAGCCTGGACCGTCCCGATACGCAGTATTTT,CASSLDRPDTQYF
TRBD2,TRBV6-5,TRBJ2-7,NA,TGTGCCAGTAGGACTAGCGGTTACGAGCAGTACTTC,CASRTSGYEQYF
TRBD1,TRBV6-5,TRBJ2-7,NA,TGTGCCAGCAGTTACTCCCGGGACAGCCTCGGCTACGAGCAGTACTTC,CASSYSRDSLGYEQYF
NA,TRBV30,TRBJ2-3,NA,TGTGCCTGGCTCCCCCGGGGAGCTAGCACAGATACGCAGTATTTT,CAWLPRGASTDTQYF
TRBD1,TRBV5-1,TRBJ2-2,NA,TGCGCCAGCAGCTTGGGAGGGACAGGAGGAAACACCGGGGAGCTGTTTTTT,CASSLGGTGGNTGELFF
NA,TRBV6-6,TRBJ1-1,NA,TGTGCCAGCAGTCCCGGAGGTACGTTCACTGAAGCTTTCTTT,CASSPGGTFTEAFF
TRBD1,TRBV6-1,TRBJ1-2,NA,TGTGCCAGCAGGGGACAGGGGGGCTATGGCTACACCTTC,CASRGQGGYGYTF
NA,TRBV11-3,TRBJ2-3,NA,TGTGCCAGCAGCCAACAAAATACGCAGTATTTT,CASSQQNTQYF
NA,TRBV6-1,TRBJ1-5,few,TGTGCCAGCAGCGGACAGCCTAGCAATCAGCCCCAGCATTTT,CASSGQPSNQPQHF
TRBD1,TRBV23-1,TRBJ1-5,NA,TGCGCCAGCAGTCGCCCCCGGGACAGGGGGCTTTCATCTCGTTATAGCAATCAGCCCCAGCATTTT,CASSRPRDRGLSSRYSNQPQHF
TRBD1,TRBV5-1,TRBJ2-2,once,TGCGCCAGCATAGCTTCCAGGGACAGGGACTCCTCGAACACCGGGGAGCTGTTTTTT,CASIASRDRDSSNTGELFF
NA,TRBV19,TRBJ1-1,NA,TGTGCCAGTATCCCCCATTCGATTCGTGGTGGCACTGAAGCTTTCTTT,CASIPHSIRGGTEAFF
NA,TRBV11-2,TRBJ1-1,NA,TGTGCCAGCAGCTTAGCAGGGTCGTCCATGAACACTGAAGCTTTCTTT,CASSLAGSSMNTEAFF
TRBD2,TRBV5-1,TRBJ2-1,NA,TGCGCCAGCAGCTCGTCTAGCGGGGGGACCTCCTACAATGAGCAGTTCTTC,CASSSSSGGTSYNEQFF